This T cell receptor beta chain comes out of a study of T cell responses to AZD1222 COVID-19 vaccine. Second-dose intervals of approximately 4 or approximately 12 weeks were pooled. Findings and limits, study-wide: The donor group comprised mostly white British people and more females; the analysis possibly underestimated clonal diversity. Just a handful of AZD1222 recipients tested seropositive at baseline. It was only after the peak T cell response that any repertoires were sampled.

Trimming left V 6 bases short and J 0 bases short, with 8 bases between. The CDR3 consists of 13 residues. The germline V gene encodes CDR1 MNHEY and CDR2 SMNVEV (reference sequence). Remarks on this clone: Antigen: not known.

Clones were sequenced by immunoSEQ multiplex PCR, and TCRdb holds only the in-frame ones, with some missing. The table has around 120,000 clones, roughly 84% seen once. The receptor was derived from an adult who received the AZD1222 COVID-19 vaccine. The sequencing here drew on peripheral blood, taken 28 days after the second AZD1222 dose. This rearrangement joins TRBV27 to TRBJ2-5; D is undetermined. CDR3 sequence reads: CASRPTNQETQYF. The CDR3 coding sequence is TGTGCCAGCAGACCGACAAACCAAGAGACCCAGTACTTC.